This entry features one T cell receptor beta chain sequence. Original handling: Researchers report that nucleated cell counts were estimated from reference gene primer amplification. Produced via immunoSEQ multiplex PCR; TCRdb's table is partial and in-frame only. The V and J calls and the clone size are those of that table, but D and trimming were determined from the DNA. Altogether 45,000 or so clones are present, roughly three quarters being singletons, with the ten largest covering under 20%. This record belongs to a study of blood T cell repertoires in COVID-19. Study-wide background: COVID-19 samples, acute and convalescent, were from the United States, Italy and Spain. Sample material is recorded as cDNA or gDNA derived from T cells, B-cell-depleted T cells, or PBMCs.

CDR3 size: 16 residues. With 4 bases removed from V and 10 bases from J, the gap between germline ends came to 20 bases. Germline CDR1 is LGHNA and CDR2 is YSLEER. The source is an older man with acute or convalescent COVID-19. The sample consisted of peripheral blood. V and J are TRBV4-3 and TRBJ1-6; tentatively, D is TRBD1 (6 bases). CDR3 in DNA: TGCGCCAGCAGCCCGGAACAGGGAAGAGAGGGATCACCCCTCCACTTT. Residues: CASSPEQGREGSPLHF.